The present entry profiles one TCR beta chain with its context. The CDR3 loop spans 15 amino acids. V shed 6 bases and J 6 bases; nucleotides not matched to a gene: 6. Germline-derived CDR1 and CDR2 are MNHEY and SVGEGT. As handled by the study authors: Estimation of nucleated cell counts relied on the amplification of reference gene primers. Clones were sequenced by immunoSEQ multiplex PCR, and TCRdb holds only the in-frame ones, with some missing. That table furnishes V, J and clone size, whereas the DNA furnished D and trimming. The sample has about 260,000 clones, approximately 81% seen once. The entry originates in a study of blood T cell repertoires in COVID-19. Study details: T cells, B-cell-depleted T cells, or PBMCs supplied cDNA or gDNA.

This chain links TRBV6-2 or TRBV6-3 with TRBJ2-2; 11 positions agree with TRBD2. The sequence came from a man in his 60s with acute or convalescent COVID-19. Sequenced input: peripheral blood. In DNA, the CDR3 is TGTGCCAGCAGCCAACTAGCGGGAGTCGCCGGGGAGCTGTTTTTT. Translated, it gives CASSQLAGVAGELFF.